A selection of T cell receptor beta chains follows, all from one sample in a study of T cell responses to AZD1222 COVID-19 vaccine. Assay: immunoSEQ multiplex PCR; the TCRdb copy retains only in-frame clones and omits some. The sample comprises around 120,000 clones, around 90% of which are singletons, and 0.85% to 1.3% rests with the top ten. The material sequenced was peripheral blood, taken 28 days after the second AZD1222 dose. These receptors all stem from an adult who received the AZD1222 COVID-19 vaccine. The CDR3 runs from the conserved cysteine through the conserved F or W. The order of the fields is CDR3 protein, CDR3 DNA, J gene, D gene, clone size, V gene, CDR3 length. A D gene is named only where the DNA matches it firmly. Expanded clones are given a class, and other clones once, few, many or no size at all.

CASSLGSQGSPLHF | TGTGCCAGCAGCTTGGGATCGCAGGGTTCACCCCTCCACTTT | TRBJ1-6 | NA | NA | TRBV5-6 | 14
CASSRTSFYEQYF | TGTGCCAGCAGCCGGACTAGCTTCTACGAGCAGTACTTC | TRBJ2-7 | TRBD2 | few | TRBV3-1/TRBV3-2 | 13
CASSGWRGDTEAFF | TGTGCCAGTAGTGGCTGGCGTGGAGACACTGAAGCTTTCTTT | TRBJ1-1 | NA | NA | TRBV19 | 14
CASSKDTLGGLGGYTF | TGTGCCAGCAGCAAAGATACCCTTGGGGGACTAGGAGGCTACACCTTC | TRBJ1-2 | NA | NA | TRBV6-2/TRBV6-3 | 16
CASSQAWLAGGEQFF | TGTGCCAGCAGCCAAGCGTGGCTAGCGGGAGGTGAGCAGTTCTTC | TRBJ2-1 | TRBD2 | NA | TRBV3-1/TRBV3-2 | 15
CASTWTGYNSPLHF | TGTGCCAGCACCTGGACAGGGTATAATTCACCCCTCCACTTT | TRBJ1-6 | TRBD1 | NA | TRBV7-9 | 14
CASSYPSPGTGRVYEQYF | TGTGCCAGCAGTTACCCTAGTCCCGGGACAGGGAGGGTGTACGAGCAGTACTTC | TRBJ2-7 | TRBD1 | once | TRBV6-2/TRBV6-3 | 18
CASSQVLAGAGEQYF | TGCGCCAGCAGCCAAGTTCTAGCGGGAGCGGGCGAGCAGTACTTC | TRBJ2-7 | TRBD2 | NA | TRBV4-3 | 15
CASSLGQRQPQHF | TGTGCCAGCAGTTTGGGGCAAAGGCAGCCCCAGCATTTT | TRBJ1-5 | NA | once | TRBV12-3/TRBV12-4 | 13
CSVEDAEKLFF | TGCAGCGTTGAAGATGCCGAAAAACTGTTTTTT | TRBJ1-4 | NA | NA | TRBV29-1 | 11
CATATRNRGRGGELFF | TGTGCCACCGCTACCCGAAACAGGGGGCGGGGCGGGGAGCTGTTTTTT | TRBJ2-2 | TRBD1 | NA | TRBV27 | 16
CASSKAVTGPYEQYF | TGTGCCAGTAGTAAGGCGGTCACAGGGCCCTACGAGCAGTACTTC | TRBJ2-7 | NA | once | TRBV19 | 15
CASNRPGGTEAFF | TGTGCCAGCAACCGGCCCGGGGGTACTGAAGCTTTCTTT | TRBJ1-1 | NA | NA | TRBV4-2 | 13
CASSFGSAGNEKLFF | TGCGCCAGCAGCTTTGGATCCGCGGGTAATGAAAAACTGTTTTTT | TRBJ1-4 | NA | NA | TRBV5-1 | 15
CASTEAGAPYEQYF | TGTGCCAGCACCGAAGCGGGAGCCCCCTACGAGCAGTACTTC | TRBJ2-7 | TRBD2 | NA | TRBV27 | 14